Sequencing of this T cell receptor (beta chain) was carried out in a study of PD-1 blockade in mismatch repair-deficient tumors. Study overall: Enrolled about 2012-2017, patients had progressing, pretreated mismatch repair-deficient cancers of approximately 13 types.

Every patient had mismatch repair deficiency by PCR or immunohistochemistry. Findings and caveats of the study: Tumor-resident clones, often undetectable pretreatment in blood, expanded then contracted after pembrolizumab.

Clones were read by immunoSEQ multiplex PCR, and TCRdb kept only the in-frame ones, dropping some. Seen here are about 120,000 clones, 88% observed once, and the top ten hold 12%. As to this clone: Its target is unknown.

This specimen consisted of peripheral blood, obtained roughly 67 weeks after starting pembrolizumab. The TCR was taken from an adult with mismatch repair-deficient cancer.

The CDR3 DNA is TGCGCCAGCAGCTGGGGCAGGGGCGCCTCCTATGGCTACACCTTC. It is translated as CASSWGRGASYGYTF. The rearrangement uses TRBV5-1 and TRBJ1-2; D is possibly TRBD1 (6 bases). There are 15 residues in the CDR3. Trimming removed 3 bases from V and 4 bases from J, with 16 bases in between. Germline lookup yields CDR1 SGHRS and CDR2 YFSETQ. The full variable domain, completed using reference TRBV5-1 and TRBJ1-2, is KAGVTQTPRYLIKTRGQQVTLSCSPISGHRSVSWYQQTPGQGLQFLFEYFSETQRNKGNFPGRFSGRQFSNSRSEMNVSTLELGDSALYLCASSWGRGASYGYTFGSGTRLTVV.